The sample holds many counts of the clone carrying this T cell receptor beta chain. The germline V gene encodes CDR1 SEHNR and CDR2 FQNEAQ (reference sequence). V was trimmed by 1 base and J by 4 bases, leaving 4 bases between them. The CDR3 loop spans 13 amino acids. TCRdb analysed the RACE reads with MiXCR anew, one entry per CDR3 protein. This table has around 330,000 distinct CDR3 sequences, roughly 6% appearing once. This sample's time point: pre-sensitization, week 0. Treatment noted: therapeutic diphenylcyclopropenone sensitization with weekly scalp DPC. The entry originates in a study of human T cells and chemical hapten exposure.

Sequencing was performed on whole blood, taken in connection with sensitization to the hapten diphenylcyclopropenone (DPC). The origin of this receptor is a young woman with alopecia areata. Some clones in this sample may be carry-over from other donors' samples. The rearrangement links TRBV7-9 to TRBJ1-4; unclear D gene. CDR3 residues: CASSLDYNEKLFF. As DNA, the CDR3 is TGTGCCAGCAGCTTAGACTATAATGAAAAACTGTTTTTT.